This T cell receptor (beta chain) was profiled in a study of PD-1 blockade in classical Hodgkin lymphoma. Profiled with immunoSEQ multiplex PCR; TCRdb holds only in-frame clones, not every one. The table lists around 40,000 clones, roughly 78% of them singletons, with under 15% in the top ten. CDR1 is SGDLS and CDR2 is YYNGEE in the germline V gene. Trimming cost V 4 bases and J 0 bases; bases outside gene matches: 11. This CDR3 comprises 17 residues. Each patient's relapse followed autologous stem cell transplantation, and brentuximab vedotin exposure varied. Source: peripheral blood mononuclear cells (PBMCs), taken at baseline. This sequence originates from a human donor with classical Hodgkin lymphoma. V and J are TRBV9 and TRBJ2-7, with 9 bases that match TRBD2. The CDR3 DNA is TGTGCCAGCAGCCCGGACCTAGCGGGGTCCTTCTCCTACGAGCAGTACTTC. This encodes CASSPDLAGSFSYEQYF. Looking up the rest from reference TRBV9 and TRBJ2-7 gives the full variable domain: DSGVTQTPKHLITATGQRVTLRCSPRSGDLSVYWYQQSLDQGLQFLIQYYNGEERAKGNILERFSAQQFPDLHSELNLSSLELGDSALYFCASSPDLAGSFSYEQYFGPGTRLTVT.